The clone carrying this T cell receptor beta chain was picked up a small number of times. In the same sample, other DNA sequences code for this CDR3. The record originates from a study of blood T cell repertoires in COVID-19. The table came from immunoSEQ multiplex PCR; TCRdb's copy has only in-frame clones and leaves some out. The sample shows around 250,000 clones, around 90% of them seen only once. This CDR3 is built from 13 residues. The ends lost 3 bases at V and 5 bases at J; junction bases unmatched: 1. Sequencing was done on a sample of peripheral blood. This sequence joins TRBV12-3 or TRBV12-4 and TRBJ1-1, with 9 positions matching TRBD1. The receptor comes from a woman aged 65 to 85 with active or convalescent COVID-19. The CDR3 protein is CASSLGQGTEAFF. The CDR3 region has the DNA TGTGCCAGCAGTTTGGGACAGGGTACTGAAGCTTTCTTT.